This TCR beta chain stems from a study of T-cell memory formation after mild COVID-19. Study background: Clustering of TCRs was largely donor specific.

Comment on this clonotype: The antigen is unknown.

This CDR3 is built from 14 residues. The V end was cut by 2 bases, the J end by 0 bases, with 8 bases between. From germline, CDR1 is DFQATT and CDR2 SNEGSKA (reference sequence). Study-wide results and caveats: The main location of contracting CD4+ clones was CM and EM, and that of contracting CD8+ clones was EMRA. Memory sampled before infection contained some responding clones, suggesting cross-reactive memory joined.

Amplification by 5'RACE using constant-segment primers produced TCR alpha and TCR beta cDNA libraries that carried sample barcodes and UMIs. Using its own MiXCR run on the 5' RACE reads, TCRdb lists one record per CDR3 protein. The data hold about 470,000 distinct CDR3 sequences, with around 25% observed a single time. The specimen was PBMCs or a T cell subset sorted from them (not recorded which). This chain connects TRBV20-1 to TRBJ2-1; maybe TRBD2 (5 bases). This TCR derives from an adult woman who had mild COVID-19 (a few samples of this study predate the infection). Cell type and time point are not known. The CDR3 bases are TGCAGTGCTAGACGAGCGGACTCCTACAATGAGCAGTTCTTC. Translated: CSARRADSYNEQFF.